A selection of T cell receptor beta chains follows, all from one sample in a study of cytomegalovirus exposure and HLA in healthy donors. Sequenced by immunoSEQ multiplex PCR; TCRdb stores in-frame clones only, minus some. The table lists some 110,000 clones, about 84% of them singletons, with under 5% in the top ten. Sequences were obtained from PBMCs. These receptors all stem from a man aged 18 to 29 in good health and CMV-seronegative. Each CDR3 is given with its conserved first and last residue. The order of the fields is J gene, D gene, V gene, clone size, CDR3 DNA, CDR3 protein. D genes are given only for firm matches. The size of a clone is reported for some rows only, either as once, few or many, or as a class for expanded clones.

j_gene: TRBJ2-2; d_gene: TRBD1; v_gene: TRBV5-1; abundance: NA; CDR3nt: TGCGCCAGCAGCCAGGGACAGGGCGTCGGGGAGCTGTTTTTT; CDR3aa: CASSQGQGVGELFF
j_gene: TRBJ2-1; d_gene: NA; v_gene: TRBV18; abundance: once; CDR3nt: TGTGCCAGCTCACCAGTTGGACAGTTGGGCAATGAGCAGTTCTTC; CDR3aa: CASSPVGQLGNEQFF
j_gene: TRBJ2-5; d_gene: NA; v_gene: TRBV5-5; abundance: once; CDR3nt: TGTGCCAGCAGCAACACAATGGAGACCCAGTACTTC; CDR3aa: CASSNTMETQYF
j_gene: TRBJ1-3; d_gene: NA; v_gene: TRBV12-5; abundance: NA; CDR3nt: TGTGCTAGTGGAGTCCCGGGTACCTCTGGAAACACCATATATTTT; CDR3aa: CASGVPGTSGNTIYF
j_gene: TRBJ2-7; d_gene: TRBD1; v_gene: TRBV25-1; abundance: NA; CDR3nt: TGTGCCACCAGGGCGGGACAGGGGTTTTACGAGCAGTACTTC; CDR3aa: CATRAGQGFYEQYF
j_gene: TRBJ2-3; d_gene: TRBD2; v_gene: TRBV7-9; abundance: NA; CDR3nt: TGTGCCAGCAGCATGTCTAGCGGGAGGGGATATACGCAGTATTTT; CDR3aa: CASSMSSGRGYTQYF
j_gene: TRBJ1-2; d_gene: NA; v_gene: TRBV7-9; abundance: NA; CDR3nt: TGTGCCAGCAGCTTCAACCGGGAAACAAGGCCCTATGGCTACACCTTC; CDR3aa: CASSFNRETRPYGYTF
j_gene: TRBJ1-5; d_gene: NA; v_gene: TRBV2; abundance: NA; CDR3nt: TGTGCCAGCAAACAGGGTAGGGTGGGTCAGCCCCAGCATTTT; CDR3aa: CASKQGRVGQPQHF
j_gene: TRBJ1-1; d_gene: NA; v_gene: TRBV7-9; abundance: NA; CDR3nt: TGTGCCAGCAGCTCTGGACAGACTGAAGCTTTCTTT; CDR3aa: CASSSGQTEAFF
j_gene: TRBJ1-3; d_gene: TRBD1; v_gene: TRBV6-6; abundance: NA; CDR3nt: TGTGCCAGCAGTTACTCACAGGGGTGGATCCACCCCATATATTTT; CDR3aa: CASSYSQGWIHPIYF
j_gene: TRBJ2-1; d_gene: TRBD2; v_gene: TRBV6-4; abundance: NA; CDR3nt: TGTGCCAGCAGTAAGCGGGAGGGAGGCTACAATGAGCAGTTCTTC; CDR3aa: CASSKREGGYNEQFF
j_gene: TRBJ2-3; d_gene: NA; v_gene: TRBV6-1; abundance: NA; CDR3nt: TGTGCCAGCAGTGTTTGGGGGCCTCAACGAGATACGCAGTATTTT; CDR3aa: CASSVWGPQRDTQYF
j_gene: TRBJ1-1; d_gene: NA; v_gene: TRBV7-9; abundance: NA; CDR3nt: TGTGCCAGCAGCACCGTCACAGCGAACACTGAAGCTTTCTTT; CDR3aa: CASSTVTANTEAFF
j_gene: TRBJ1-3; d_gene: NA; v_gene: TRBV30; abundance: NA; CDR3nt: TGTGCCTGGAGTCCAAGGGGTTTGGATGGAAACACCATATATTTT; CDR3aa: CAWSPRGLDGNTIYF
j_gene: TRBJ2-7; d_gene: NA; v_gene: TRBV7-8; abundance: NA; CDR3nt: TGTGCCAGCAGCTTAGGGGAGAGGGTGGTCGGGCAGTACTTC; CDR3aa: CASSLGERVVGQYF
j_gene: TRBJ1-1; d_gene: NA; v_gene: TRBV2; abundance: few; CDR3nt: TGTGCCAGCACCGGTTGGACTGATCTCGTCTTT; CDR3aa: CASTGWTDLVF
j_gene: TRBJ2-7; d_gene: NA; v_gene: TRBV7-8; abundance: NA; CDR3nt: TGTGCCAGCAGCCCCCCCCGGGACTCCACCTACGAGCAGTACTTC; CDR3aa: CASSPPRDSTYEQYF
j_gene: TRBJ2-6; d_gene: TRBD1; v_gene: TRBV18; abundance: NA; CDR3nt: TGTGCCAGCTCACCCCAGGGGGCGCAATGGGCCAACGTCCTGACTTTC; CDR3aa: CASSPQGAQWANVLTF
j_gene: TRBJ1-6; d_gene: TRBD1; v_gene: TRBV6-4; abundance: NA; CDR3nt: TGTGCCAGCGGGGGACAGCCGAATTCACCCCTCCACTTT; CDR3aa: CASGGQPNSPLHF
j_gene: TRBJ2-7; d_gene: TRBD2; v_gene: TRBV5-5; abundance: NA; CDR3nt: TGTGCCAGCAGCTTGGGGACTAGCTCGTCCTACGAGCAGTACTTC; CDR3aa: CASSLGTSSSYEQYF
j_gene: TRBJ2-3; d_gene: TRBD1; v_gene: TRBV2; abundance: NA; CDR3nt: TGTGCCAGCAGGGCGGGACAGGGGTTGTTGGGCACAGATACGCAGTATTTT; CDR3aa: CASRAGQGLLGTDTQYF
j_gene: TRBJ1-2; d_gene: TRBD1; v_gene: TRBV29-1; abundance: NA; CDR3nt: TGCAGCGTTGATGAGGGACAGCAGGGCTTGTTTGGCTACACCTTC; CDR3aa: CSVDEGQQGLFGYTF
j_gene: TRBJ2-3; d_gene: NA; v_gene: TRBV7-2; abundance: NA; CDR3nt: TGTGCCAGCAGCTTAGTCGGGCGGGGACCCACAGATACGCAGTATTTT; CDR3aa: CASSLVGRGPTDTQYF
j_gene: TRBJ2-6; d_gene: TRBD1; v_gene: TRBV4-1; abundance: NA; CDR3nt: TGCGCCAGCAGTCAGGGGGACGGGGCCAACGTCCTGACTTTC; CDR3aa: CASSQGDGANVLTF
j_gene: TRBJ2-7; d_gene: TRBD2; v_gene: TRBV7-8; abundance: once; CDR3nt: TGTGCCAGCACCTCGCTAGCGGGTGATTCCTACGAGCAGTACTTC; CDR3aa: CASTSLAGDSYEQYF
j_gene: TRBJ2-1; d_gene: NA; v_gene: TRBV7-7; abundance: NA; CDR3nt: TGTGCTAGCAGCCCCGCGACACGGGGGGCCCGGAATGAGCAGTTCTTC; CDR3aa: CASSPATRGARNEQFF
j_gene: TRBJ2-5; d_gene: NA; v_gene: TRBV2; abundance: NA; CDR3nt: TGTGCCAGCAGTCTACAGGGCGAGGAGACCCAGTACTTC; CDR3aa: CASSLQGEETQYF
j_gene: TRBJ2-7; d_gene: NA; v_gene: TRBV7-2; abundance: NA; CDR3nt: TGTGCCAGCAGCCCCCGGAGTACCTACGAGCAGTACTTC; CDR3aa: CASSPRSTYEQYF
j_gene: TRBJ2-7; d_gene: TRBD1; v_gene: TRBV6-1; abundance: NA; CDR3nt: TGTGCCAGCAGTGAATTTAGGGCCAGGGGGAACGAGCAGTACTTC; CDR3aa: CASSEFRARGNEQYF
j_gene: TRBJ2-7; d_gene: TRBD1; v_gene: TRBV28; abundance: NA; CDR3nt: TGTGCCAGCAGCCGGGACAGGTCCTCGGAACTCGAGCAGTACTTC; CDR3aa: CASSRDRSSELEQYF
j_gene: TRBJ1-6; d_gene: NA; v_gene: TRBV5-5; abundance: few; CDR3nt: TGTGCCAGCAGCTTCCAGGGGACGCCTAATTCACCCCTCCACTTT; CDR3aa: CASSFQGTPNSPLHF
j_gene: TRBJ2-3; d_gene: TRBD1; v_gene: TRBV30; abundance: NA; CDR3nt: TGTGCCTGGAGGGGAGGGTGGGACAGGGGCACAGATACGCAGTATTTT; CDR3aa: CAWRGGWDRGTDTQYF
j_gene: TRBJ1-5; d_gene: NA; v_gene: TRBV4-2; abundance: NA; CDR3nt: TGTGCCAGCAGCCAAGAGTCCCCGGGGCAGCCCCAGCATTTT; CDR3aa: CASSQESPGQPQHF
j_gene: TRBJ2-7; d_gene: TRBD2; v_gene: TRBV11-3; abundance: NA; CDR3nt: TGTGCCAGCAGCGCCTATAGCGGGGCCTCCTACGAGCAGTACTTC; CDR3aa: CASSAYSGASYEQYF
j_gene: TRBJ2-7; d_gene: NA; v_gene: TRBV19; abundance: few; CDR3nt: TGTGCCAGTAGTGCCGGGGGTCCCTACGAGCAGTACTTC; CDR3aa: CASSAGGPYEQYF
j_gene: TRBJ2-7; d_gene: TRBD2; v_gene: TRBV30; abundance: once; CDR3nt: TGTGCCTGGACTAGCGGGAGAGCCTACGAGCAGTACTTC; CDR3aa: CAWTSGRAYEQYF
j_gene: TRBJ2-7; d_gene: NA; v_gene: TRBV7-2; abundance: NA; CDR3nt: TGTGCCAGCAGCTTAGCGCGCGGGCTAGGAGGCGAGCAGTACTTC; CDR3aa: CASSLARGLGGEQYF
j_gene: TRBJ2-5; d_gene: NA; v_gene: TRBV9; abundance: NA; CDR3nt: TGTGCCAGCAGCGTAGCTACAGGGTTTGTGGAGACCCAGTACTTC; CDR3aa: CASSVATGFVETQYF
j_gene: TRBJ2-1; d_gene: TRBD2; v_gene: TRBV2; abundance: once; CDR3nt: TGTGCCAGTACGGGACTAGCGGGGCCCGAGCAGTTCTTC; CDR3aa: CASTGLAGPEQFF
j_gene: TRBJ2-7; d_gene: NA; v_gene: TRBV4-2; abundance: many; CDR3nt: TGTGCCAGCAGCCAAGATCTAGAAATCAACGAGCAGTACTTC; CDR3aa: CASSQDLEINEQYF
j_gene: TRBJ2-4; d_gene: TRBD2; v_gene: TRBV13; abundance: NA; CDR3nt: TGTGCCAGCAGCTTATGGTCTAGCGGCAAACTAGCCAAAAACATTCAGTACTTC; CDR3aa: CASSLWSSGKLAKNIQYF